Listed here is a single T cell receptor (beta chain). Antigen specificity is unknown. TCRdb's copy holds only in-frame clones and misses some; the assay was immunoSEQ multiplex PCR. The sample includes hundreds of thousands of clones, 72% seen only once; the top ten take approximately 2%. These data originate in a study of shared clonotypes between healthy human individuals. Germline-derived CDR1 and CDR2 are MDHEN and SYDVKM. Trimming stripped 6 bases from V and 2 bases from J, with 10 bases between. The CDR3 is 13 amino acids. General observations from the study: The low donor count limited represented genetic and exposure-history diversity.

The chain recombines TRBV28 with TRBJ2-5, with D possibly matching TRBD1 (6 bases). The origin of this receptor is a woman between 25 and 40 years old in good health. Sequencing was performed on memory CD4+ T cells sorted from blood. Noted subset: CD45RA-negative fraction. The CDR3 sequence: CASRTTGQETQYF. The CDR3 nucleotides read TGTGCCAGCAGGACAACAGGGCAAGAGACCCAGTACTTC.